The 8 T cell receptor beta chains presented below share a single source sample, sequenced in a study of blood T cell repertoires in COVID-19. Using immunoSEQ multiplex PCR, the repertoire was profiled, and TCRdb retains in-frame clones only, with some absent. This table has 250,000 to 350,000 clones, about nine tenths appearing once. The sequencing input was peripheral blood. Every receptor here comes from a woman in her thirties with active or convalescent COVID-19.

Remarks on this clone: Its ends do not fully match the called genes, so a read error is possible. The chain couples TRBV5-1 to TRBJ1-6, with TRBD1 matching over 7 bases. CDR3 length: 17 residues. Germline CDR1 SGHRS, CDR2 YFSETQ. Here the CDR3 DNA reads TGCGCCAGCAGTTTGGCCTATTCGGACAGGACATTTTCACCCCTCCACTTT. This gives the protein CASSLAYSDRTFSPLHF.

The CDR3 coding sequence is TGTGCCAGCAGCGTAGAAAATCGGGGCACTGAAGCTTTCTTT. Amino acid sequence: CASSVENRGTEAFF. The chain joins TRBV9 to TRBJ1-1, with unresolved D. The V end lost 0 bases, the J end lost 4 bases, and 10 bases lay between the germline ends. Germline CDR1 is SGDLS and CDR2 is YYNGEE. This CDR3 is 14 amino acids long.

The chain employs TRBV12-3 or TRBV12-4 and TRBJ1-3; TRBD1 might be the D (5 bases). The CDR3 extends over 13 amino acids. V was trimmed by 4 bases and J by 8 bases, leaving 12 bases between them. This chain's CDR3 is CASSCSGYDTIYF. CDR3 sequence (DNA): TGTGCCAGCAGTTGTTCAGGGTATGACACCATATATTTT.

CDR3 amino acids: CASSSQGTNTEAFF. CDR3 in DNA: TGTGCCAGCAGCTCTCAGGGGACAAACACTGAAGCTTTCTTT. The chain links TRBV6-2 or TRBV6-3 to TRBJ1-1, with D possibly TRBD1 on 6 matching bases. CDR3 size: 14 residues. The ends were cut back, 6 bases at V and 2 bases at J, with 13 bases in the middle. CDR1 is MNHEY, CDR2 SVGEGT, per germline.

The chain employs TRBV2 and TRBJ1-1; perhaps TRBD1 as D (5 bases). Trimming took 6 bases from V and 0 from J, leaving 23 bases between them. This CDR3 contains 18 residues. The germline gives CDR1 SNHLY, CDR2 FYNNEI. The CDR3 DNA follows: TGTGCCAGCAGCCCGGGGGGGGACGCATCGCCTATGAACACTGAAGCTTTCTTT. This gives the protein CASSPGGDASPMNTEAFF.

This clone has just a few counts. The chain's CDR3 is CASSWGTATDTQYF. As DNA, the CDR3 is TGTGCCAGCAGTTGGGGGACAGCCACAGATACGCAGTATTTT. The genes are TRBV28 and TRBJ2-3; 7 bases map to TRBD1. CDR3 size: 14 residues. Germline CDR1 reads MDHEN; CDR2 reads SYDVKM. Unmatched junction bases numbered 3, after V lost 4 bases and J lost 2 bases.

The sample holds a few counts of this clone. V and J are TRBV6-6 and TRBJ2-5, with D maybe TRBD1 (5 bases). Trimming stripped 5 bases from V and 7 bases from J, with 14 bases between. The CDR3 is made up of 13 amino acids. Germline lookup yields CDR1 MNHNY and CDR2 SVGAGI (reference sequence). The CDR3 reads CASSGAELGTQYF. CDR3 sequence (DNA): TGTGCCAGCAGTGGGGCCGAGCTGGGGACCCAGTACTTC.

The V gene is TRBV18, the J gene TRBJ2-1, with 7 bases matching TRBD2. V lost 3 bases and J lost 3; bases outside the gene matches: 5. The CDR3 consists of 15 residues. Germline V gene data show CDR1 as KGHSH and CDR2 as LQKENI. The CDR3 region is CASSPVQRGYNEQFF. CDR3 in DNA: TGTGCCAGCTCACCGGTCCAGCGGGGCTACAATGAGCAGTTCTTC. The complete variable domain, with remaining parts taken from reference TRBV18 and TRBJ2-1, reads NAGVMQNPRHLVRRRGQEARLRCSPMKGHSHVYWYRQLPEEGLKFMVYLQKENIIDESGMPKERFSAEFPKEGPSILRIQQVVRGDSAAYFCASSPVQRGYNEQFFGPGTRLTVL.